This T cell receptor beta chain was sequenced in a study of Tregs in tolerant kidney transplant recipients. This table comes from immunoSEQ multiplex PCR, and its TCRdb copy is limited to in-frame clones, with some not included. The sample holds about 94,000 clones, approximately 94% seen once. Germline V gene lookup returns CDR1 LNHNV and CDR2 YYDKDF (reference sequence). The CDR3 is 14 residues long. The ends were cut back, 0 bases at V and 4 bases at J, with 8 bases in the middle. The sequence was collected from a human donor who received a combined kidney and bone marrow transplant. The chain uses TRBV15 and TRBJ2-3; no firm D call. The source material was CD4+ T cells from blood, sampled before the transplant. CDR3 bases: TGTGCCACCAGCAGAGATACGGGTGCAGATACGCAGTATTTT. This sequence encodes CATSRDTGADTQYF. Full variable domain (missing parts from reference TRBV15 and TRBJ2-3): DAMVIQNPRYQVTQFGKPVTLSCSQTLNHNVMYWYQQKSSQAPKLLFHYYDKDFNNEADTPDNFQSRRPNTSFCFLDIRSPGLGDTAMYLCATSRDTGADTQYFGPGTRLTVL.